A selection of T cell receptor beta chains follows, all from one sample in a study of CD8 T cells in ankylosing spondylitis. TCRdb called the 5' RACE reads again in MiXCR, with one record for every CDR3 protein. The data contain approximately 140,000 distinct CDR3 sequences, roughly 8.4% of them singletons. Sequences were obtained from synovial fluid, either unsorted or a sorted T cell fraction (not recorded which). The receptors derive from a male donor with ankylosing spondylitis. The CDR3 runs from the conserved cysteine through the conserved F or W. Fields, in order: clone size, V gene, D gene, J gene, CDR3 protein, CDR3 DNA. D genes are given only for firm matches. Size is omitted from some rows. Given values are once, few, many or a class for expanded clones.

few	TRBV5-5	.	TRBJ2-3	CASSDFPHPTDTQYF	TGTGCCAGCAGTGACTTCCCTCACCCCACAGATACGCAGTATTTT
many	TRBV3-1	.	TRBJ2-5	CASSQDLIGGTQYF	TGTGCCAGCAGCCAAGATTTGATCGGGGGGACCCAGTACTTC
many	TRBV2	.	TRBJ2-6	CAGSGANVLTF	TGTGCCGGCTCTGGGGCCAACGTCCTGACTTTC
many	TRBV7-2	.	TRBJ2-2	CASSYQRSTGELFF	TGTGCCAGCAGCTACCAGAGGAGCACCGGGGAGCTGTTTTTT
few	TRBV6-2/TRBV6-3	.	TRBJ1-1	CASSYLRTEAFF	TGTGCCAGCAGTTACCTTCGAACTGAAGCTTTCTTT
few	TRBV7-2	.	TRBJ2-7	CASSRPGAYEQYF	TGTGCCAGCAGCCGACCTGGTGCCTACGAGCAGTACTTC
few	TRBV7-6	.	TRBJ2-2	CASSWRPDSSTGELFF	TGTGCCAGCAGCTGGCGACCAGACTCTTCCACCGGGGAGCTGTTTTTT
many	TRBV20-1	.	TRBJ2-3	CRGGRAARRSDTQYF	TGCAGGGGGGGACGGGCCGCTCGTAGATCAGATACGCAGTATTTT
.	TRBV29-1	.	TRBJ1-3	CSVLRTDFSGNTIYF	TGCAGCGTCCTAAGAACAGACTTCTCTGGAAACACCATATATTTT
many	TRBV5-1	.	TRBJ1-1	CASSADSQNTEAFF	TGCGCCAGCAGCGCAGACAGCCAGAACACTGAAGCTTTCTTT
few	TRBV6-5	TRBD1	TRBJ2-5	CASSLDRGKETQYF	TGTGCCAGCAGTTTGGACAGGGGGAAAGAGACCCAGTACTTC
many	TRBV7-2	.	TRBJ2-6	CASRGYSGANVLTF	TGTGCCAGCAGGGGGTACTCTGGGGCCAACGTCCTGACTTTC
.	TRBV2	.	TRBJ1-2	CASSVQGAAPGF	TGTGCCAGCAGTGTTCAGGGCGCAGCCCCCGGCTTC
many	TRBV11-1	.	TRBJ2-5	CASSHPGAETQYF	TGTGCCAGCAGCCACCCCGGGGCAGAGACCCAGTACTTC
.	TRBV20-1	TRBD2	TRBJ2-1	CSASRLAGDYNEQFF	TGCAGTGCGAGCAGACTAGCGGGGGACTACAATGAGCAGTTCTTC